The 12 T cell receptor beta chains below come from one sample, sequenced in a study of blood T cell repertoires in COVID-19. Profiling relied on immunoSEQ multiplex PCR, and the TCRdb table lists in-frame clones only, not all of them. This table has about 340,000 clones, 91% appearing once. The sample was peripheral blood. These receptors came from a woman younger than 30 who had recovered from COVID-19.

The J gene is TRBJ1-3, the V gene TRBV15; D is ambiguous. V lost 3 bases and J 0 bases, leaving 12 bases between the germline ends. In germline, CDR1 is LNHNV, CDR2 YYDKDF (reference sequence). This CDR3 comprises 16 residues. CDR3 amino acids: CATSSREGSSGNTIYF. CDR3 coding DNA: TGTGCCACCAGCAGTAGAGAAGGGAGCTCTGGAAACACCATATATTTT.

The rearrangement uses TRBV5-1 and TRBJ2-1; 9 bases are a match to TRBD2. Germline-derived CDR1 and CDR2 are SGHRS and YFSETQ. V lost 4 bases to trimming and J lost 6 bases; unmatched junction nucleotides: 8. There are 15 residues in the CDR3. The CDR3 sequence: CASSALGLAVNEQFF. The DNA for the CDR3 is TGCGCCAGCAGCGCGTTGGGACTAGCTGTCAATGAGCAGTTCTTC.

The chain carries TRBV29-1 and TRBJ1-2; maybe TRBD1 (6 bases). Germline loops: CDR1 SQVTM, CDR2 ANQGSEA. The CDR3 runs 13 residues. Deletions cut 6 bases from V and 4 bases from J, with 15 bases between. The CDR3 loop reads CSVLTGDGYGYTF. The CDR3 nucleotides read TGCAGCGTACTGACAGGCGACGGCTATGGCTACACCTTC.

V is TRBV2 and J is TRBJ1-6, with 7 bases that match TRBD1. The CDR3 covers 14 residues. In germline, CDR1 is SNHLY, CDR2 FYNNEI. The J segment lost 7 bases and the V segment lost 3 bases, leaving 3 bases of the junction unmatched. The CDR3 is CASSETGPNSPLHF. The CDR3, as DNA: TGTGCCAGCAGTGAGACAGGGCCCAATTCACCCCTCCACTTT.

This clone turned up a few times. The gene calls are TRBV10-1 and TRBJ1-6, with D uncertain. The V and J ends lost 8 bases and 8 bases respectively, with 13 bases between them. CDR1 and CDR2 from the germline V gene are WNHNN and SYGVQD (reference sequence). The CDR3 length is 13 residues. The chain's CDR3 is CASSAASDSPLHF. The CDR3 DNA sequence: TGCGCCAGCTCTGCCGCCAGCGATTCACCCCTCCACTTT.

The chain carries TRBV27 and TRBJ2-2; 7 bases are shared with TRBD2. Per the germline V gene, CDR1 is MNHEY and CDR2 is SMNVEV (reference sequence). The trim removed 1 base at V and 6 bases at J, leaving 2 bases unmatched. The CDR3 runs to 14 residues. CDR3 loop: CASSLYGGSGELFF. The CDR3 DNA reads as TGTGCCAGCAGTTTATACGGGGGGTCCGGGGAGCTGTTTTTT.

The chain employs TRBV7-2 and TRBJ2-1; TRBD2 aligns across 7 bases. CDR1 and CDR2 from the germline V gene are SGHTA and FQGNSA. Germline trimming cut 5 bases from V and 5 bases from J; bases unmatched to any gene: 9. There are 15 residues in the CDR3. CDR3 nucleotides: TGTGCCAGCAGCCCCCAGGTCGGGAGGAACAATGAGCAGTTCTTC. Amino acids: CASSPQVGRNNEQFF. The variable domain in full, with the rest retrieved from reference TRBV7-2 and TRBJ2-1, is GAGVSQSPSNKVTEKGKDVELRCDPISGHTALYWYRQSLGQGLEFLIYFQGNSAPDKSGLPSDRFSAERTGGSVSTLTIQRTQQEDSAVYLCASSPQVGRNNEQFFGPGTRLTVL.

The rearrangement uses TRBV19 and TRBJ1-4; D uncertain. The CDR3 covers 14 residues. Trimming pared 4 bases from V and 0 bases from J, leaving 6 bases between. Germline CDR1 is LNHDA and CDR2 is SQIVND (reference sequence). For the CDR3, the DNA is TGTGCCAGTAGTAACACCGCAACTAATGAAAAACTGTTTTTT. Its protein is CASSNTATNEKLFF. The variable domain in full, with the rest retrieved from reference TRBV19 and TRBJ1-4, is DGGITQSPKYLFRKEGQNVTLSCEQNLNHDAMYWYRQDPGQGLRLIYYSQIVNDFQKGDIAEGYSVSREKKESFPLTVTSAQKNPTAFYLCASSNTATNEKLFFGSGTQLSVL.

The J gene is TRBJ2-2, the V gene TRBV7-2; D is possibly TRBD1 (6 bases). The CDR3 is 15 amino acids. Germline values: CDR1 SGHTA, CDR2 FQGNSA. V was shortened by 7 bases and J by 5 bases, with 17 bases between the two germline ends. CDR3 sequence reads: CASTHQGYLTGELFF. CDR3 bases: TGTGCCAGCACCCATCAGGGGTACCTTACCGGGGAGCTGTTTTTT.

Ten or more counts support this clone. The chain carries TRBV5-5 and TRBJ2-3; the match to TRBD1 covers 8 bases. CDR1 is SGHKS, CDR2 YYEKEE, per germline (reference sequence). This CDR3 has 14 amino acids. Trimming at V came to 4 bases and at J to 2 bases, leaving 3 bases not matched to a gene. CDR3 sequence: CASSMGQATDTQYF. The CDR3 DNA follows: TGTGCCAGCAGCATGGGACAGGCCACAGATACGCAGTATTTT. Looking up the rest from reference TRBV5-5 and TRBJ2-3 gives the full variable domain: DAGVTQSPTHLIKTRGQQVTLRCSPISGHKSVSWYQQVLGQGPQFIFQYYEKEERGRGNFPDRFSARQFPNYSSELNVNALLLGDSALYLCASSMGQATDTQYFGPGTRLTVL.

This rearrangement joins TRBV5-4 to TRBJ1-2; a possible D gene is TRBD1 (5 bases). Deletions cut 3 bases from V and 7 bases from J, with 19 bases between. The CDR3 length is 15 residues. The germline gives CDR1 SGHNT, CDR2 YYREEE (reference sequence). For the CDR3, the DNA is TGTGCCAGCAGCTCCCCTAATAAGGGGTACAGTGGCTACACCTTC. It is translated as CASSSPNKGYSGYTF.

This chain joins TRBV7-8 and TRBJ2-5; perhaps TRBD2 as D (5 bases). This CDR3 is built from 12 residues. Germline assignment: CDR1 SGHVS and CDR2 FQNEAQ. The V end was cut by 10 bases, the J end by 1 base, with 10 bases between. The CDR3 DNA follows: TGTGCCACCGGGATCACCCAAGAGACCCAGTACTTC. Protein sequence: CATGITQETQYF.